Each of the 9 T cell receptor beta chains below was sequenced from the same sample in a study of blood T cell repertoires in COVID-19. This table comes from immunoSEQ multiplex PCR, and its TCRdb copy is limited to in-frame clones, with some not included. Here the sample spans more than 80,000 clones, roughly four fifths being singletons. Material: peripheral blood. The receptors come from a man aged 45-65 years with active or convalescent COVID-19.

V usage is TRBV7-9 and J usage is TRBJ2-1; no definite D call. This CDR3 comprises 14 residues. Trimming took off 4 bases at V and 0 bases at J, with 7 bases between the two ends. Germline values: CDR1 SEHNR, CDR2 FQNEAQ (reference sequence). The DNA for the CDR3 is TGTGCCAGCAGCTCCCTGAGCTCCTACAATGAGCAGTTCTTC. Its protein is CASSSLSSYNEQFF.

V usage is TRBV10-3 and J usage is TRBJ1-6; the D gene is possibly TRBD1 (6 bases). In germline, CDR1 is ENHRY, CDR2 SYGVKD. The CDR3 length is 14 residues. V was shortened by 3 bases and J by 7 bases, with 10 bases between the two germline ends. This CDR3 is CAISDWTENSPLHF. DNA for the CDR3: TGTGCCATCAGTGATTGGACAGAGAATTCACCCCTCCACTTT.

This clone was detected only once. The chain joins TRBV2 to TRBJ1-1; D is possibly TRBD1 (6 bases). The CDR3 runs 14 residues. Trimming shortened V by 4 bases and J by 1 base, and 10 bases separated the two germline ends. CDR1 SNHLY and CDR2 FYNNEI come from the germline V gene. The CDR3 DNA follows: TGTGCCAGCAGTGCGGGACAATCGAACACTGAAGCTTTCTTT. Translated, it gives CASSAGQSNTEAFF. Filled out from reference TRBV2 and TRBJ1-1, the complete variable domain reads EPEVTQTPSHQVTQMGQEVILRCVPISNHLYFYWYRQILGQKVEFLVSFYNNEISEKSEIFDDQFSVERPDGSNFTLKIRSTKLEDSAMYFCASSAGQSNTEAFFGQGTRLTVV.

V is TRBV5-1 and J is TRBJ2-7, with D maybe TRBD2 (6 bases). In germline, CDR1 is SGHRS, CDR2 YFSETQ. The CDR3 has 12 residues. V was pared by 4 bases and J by 5 bases, with 10 bases between. The CDR3 nucleotides are TGCGCCAGCAGCCCAGGAGGGGACGAGCAGTACGTC. The encoded protein is CASSPGGDEQYV.

This clone was seen once. The chain employs TRBV14 and TRBJ2-5, with 10 bases fitting TRBD2. The CDR3 is made up of 15 amino acids. J lost 4 bases, V lost 2 bases, and 4 bases had no gene match. Germline assignment: CDR1 SGHDN and CDR2 FVKESK. The CDR3 protein is CASSQRASGGETQYF. The CDR3 DNA is TGTGCCAGCAGCCAAAGGGCTAGCGGGGGAGAGACCCAGTACTTC.

This clone was observed once. The rearrangement links TRBV14 to TRBJ2-3; D remains ambiguous. The CDR3 extends over 14 amino acids. Germline assignment: CDR1 SGHDN and CDR2 FVKESK. Trimming took 2 bases from V and 3 from J, leaving 9 bases between them. CDR3 in amino acids: CASSQSPTTDTQYF. The CDR3 DNA is TGTGCCAGCAGCCAATCCCCGACTACAGATACGCAGTATTTT.

A few counts support this clone. The chain recombines TRBV29-1 with TRBJ2-7; the match to TRBD2 covers 11 bases. Looked up from germline, CDR1 is SQVTM and CDR2 is ANQGSEA. Trimming took 6 bases from V and 7 from J; bases not matched to a gene: 11. This CDR3 has 14 residues. The CDR3 DNA is TGCAGCGTCCGACTAGCGGGGCCCTCTGGGGAGCAGTACTTC. This encodes CSVRLAGPSGEQYF.

Only one count was recorded for this clone. This rearrangement joins TRBV10-1 to TRBJ2-1; TRBD1 matches 8 bases. With 7 bases clipped from V and 6 bases from J, the junction kept 5 bases outside the gene matches. This CDR3 has 13 amino acids. Per germline, CDR1 WNHNN and CDR2 SYGVQD (reference sequence). The CDR3 nucleotides are TGCGCCAGCACCCCTGGACAGGGCAATGAGCAGTTCTTC. Translation: CASTPGQGNEQFF.

V and J are TRBV11-2 and TRBJ1-2; D perhaps matches TRBD1 (6 bases). V was trimmed by 1 base and J by 4 bases, leaving 10 bases between them. From germline, CDR1 is SGHAT and CDR2 FQNNGV. The CDR3 totals 14 residues. CDR3 in amino acids: CASSLGGQIYGYTF. The CDR3 DNA is TGTGCCAGCAGCTTAGGGGGGCAGATCTATGGCTACACCTTC.